The T cell receptor (beta chain) under discussion was sequenced for a study of cytomegalovirus exposure and HLA in healthy donors. The PCR ran on 60 Vbeta and 13 Jbeta primers. Only in-frame clones appear in the TCRdb table, and some are missing; sequencing was by immunoSEQ multiplex PCR. The sample has tens of thousands of clones, roughly 80% seen once. Germline-derived CDR1 and CDR2 are SGHRS and YFSETQ. The CDR3 sequence is 16 residues long. Trimming at V came to 4 bases and at J to 5 bases, leaving 11 bases not matched to a gene. Findings and limits, study-wide: Reports indicated that the classifier achieved high specificity and sensitivity in diagnosing cytomegalovirus status.

In regard to this clone: The antigen remains undetermined.

The rearrangement links TRBV5-1 to TRBJ2-3; TRBD1 aligns across 9 bases. The sequenced sample consisted of PBMCs. This TCR came from a woman in her 30s in good health and CMV-seronegative. The CDR3 bases are TGCGCCAGCAGCAGCCGACGGGACAGGGTAGAAGATACGCAGTATTTT. This sequence encodes CASSSRRDRVEDTQYF.